The next 20 T cell receptor beta chains were all read from a single sample in a study of T cell responses to AZD1222 COVID-19 vaccine. The table came from immunoSEQ multiplex PCR; TCRdb's copy has only in-frame clones and leaves some out. This sample carries approximately 100,000 clones, about nine tenths of them seen once, and the ten largest clones take about 3.1%. Sample: peripheral blood, taken 28 days after the second dose of the MenACWY control vaccine. The receptor set was obtained from an adult who received the MenACWY meningococcal vaccine as a control.

The V gene is TRBV19, the J gene TRBJ2-6, with 11 bases identical to TRBD2. In germline, CDR1 is LNHDA, CDR2 SQIVND (reference sequence). J gave up 2 bases and V 1 base, and 4 bases lay outside the gene matches. The CDR3 totals 18 residues. The CDR3: CASSIGIAGGPGANVLTF. Written as DNA, the CDR3 is TGTGCCAGTAGTATAGGCATAGCGGGGGGGCCTGGGGCCAACGTCCTGACTTTC.

The V call is TRBV2, the J call TRBJ2-3, with D unclear. The CDR3 is 12 amino acids. Germline values: CDR1 SNHLY, CDR2 FYNNEI. Trimming cost V 6 bases and J 2 bases, with 6 bases left between them. The CDR3 reads CASRRYTDTQYF. CDR3 nucleotide sequence: TGTGCCAGCAGGAGATACACAGATACGCAGTATTTT.

V gene TRBV9 combines with J gene TRBJ1-6, with a weak D call TRBD1 (5 bases). V was trimmed by 4 bases and J by 7 bases, leaving 12 bases between them. Per germline, CDR1 SGDLS and CDR2 YYNGEE. This CDR3 is built from 14 residues. The CDR3 DNA is TGTGCCAGCAGCCTTCGGCGGACAAATTCACCCCTCCACTTT. It specifies CASSLRRTNSPLHF.

The chain couples TRBV6-2 or TRBV6-3 to TRBJ2-5; D is unresolved. Deletions cut 4 bases from V and 4 bases from J, with 7 bases between. CDR3 size: 12 residues. CDR1 and CDR2 from the germline V gene are MNHEY and SVGEGT. CDR3 nucleotides: TGTGCCAGCAGTTTAGGCCGAGAGACCCAGTACTTC. Its translation: CASSLGRETQYF.

As for this clone: The identical CDR3 is also encoded by other nucleotide sequences in the sample. The chain uses TRBV4-2 and TRBJ2-5; 10 nucleotides line up with TRBD2. The CDR3 has 15 amino acids. Germline lookup yields CDR1 LGHNA and CDR2 YNFKEQ. Trimming cost V 1 base and J 2 bases; bases outside gene matches: 1. The CDR3 here is CASSQGTSGQETQYF. CDR3 nucleotides: TGTGCCAGCAGCCAAGGGACTAGCGGACAAGAGACCCAGTACTTC.

This clone was recorded a few times. The rearrangement joins TRBV6-5 to TRBJ1-5; a weak D match, TRBD1 (6 bases). Per germline, CDR1 MNHEY and CDR2 SVGAGI. The CDR3 is 15 amino acids. The germline V and J ends were trimmed by 8 bases and 0 bases, with 14 bases remaining between them. CDR3 protein: CASRTDQFSNQPQHF. CDR3 bases: TGTGCCAGCCGGACAGACCAATTTAGCAATCAGCCCCAGCATTTT.

This chain links TRBV7-3 with TRBJ2-3, with TRBD2 matching over 15 bases. In germline, CDR1 is SGHTA, CDR2 FQGTGA. The V gene end was trimmed by 3 bases and the J gene end by 0 bases; junction bases not matched to a gene: 7. The CDR3 loop spans 19 amino acids. In nucleotides, the CDR3 is TGTGCCAGCAGCTTCCGGGGACTAGCGGGGGGAAGTAGCACAGATACGCAGTATTTT. The encoded protein is CASSFRGLAGGSSTDTQYF.

The chain combines TRBV29-1 with TRBJ1-2, with 8 nucleotides matching TRBD1. Germline CDR1 is SQVTM and CDR2 is ANQGSEA. This CDR3 is 17 amino acids long. Unmatched junction bases numbered 13, after V lost 0 bases and J lost 4 bases. The CDR3: CSVEDPSRGTGLYGYTF. Here the CDR3 DNA reads TGCAGCGTTGAAGACCCAAGTAGGGGGACAGGACTCTATGGCTACACCTTC.

The gene calls are TRBV14 and TRBJ2-3; D unresolved. The CDR3 runs to 13 residues. Germline V lookup: CDR1 SGHDN, CDR2 FVKESK. Trimming left V 5 bases short and J 0 bases short, with 6 bases between. The CDR3 nucleotides read TGTGCCAGCAGCATCGCGAGCACAGATACGCAGTATTTT. This sequence encodes CASSIASTDTQYF.

This chain uses TRBV28 with TRBJ1-4, with D possibly matching TRBD1 (5 bases). The germline V gene has CDR1 MDHEN and CDR2 SYDVKM. V lost 2 bases and J 0 bases, leaving 7 bases between the germline ends. The CDR3 is made up of 15 amino acids. The CDR3 nucleotides are TGTGCCAGCAGTTTACCAGGGTCAACTAATGAAAAACTGTTTTTT. Translation: CASSLPGSTNEKLFF.

The rearrangement links TRBV6-1 to TRBJ2-5; maybe TRBD2 (7 bases). V was clipped by 2 bases and J by 2 bases, with 21 bases between them. Per germline, CDR1 MNHNS and CDR2 SASEGT. This CDR3 is 18 amino acids long. This chain's CDR3 is CASSESLRGPPTQETQYF. The CDR3 nucleotides read TGTGCCAGCAGTGAAAGTCTGCGGGGGCCACCCACTCAAGAGACCCAGTACTTC.

The genes are TRBV6-2 or TRBV6-3 and TRBJ2-7; 9 nucleotides align to TRBD1. CDR3 length: 16 amino acids. The germline gives CDR1 MNHEY, CDR2 SVGEGT. With 3 bases clipped from V and 3 bases from J, the junction kept 9 bases outside the gene matches. The CDR3 bases are TGTGCCAGCAGTTATCTCTCCACGGGACAGGGCTACGAGCAGTACTTC. Translation gives CASSYLSTGQGYEQYF.

The genes are TRBV28 and TRBJ1-2; 8 bases map to TRBD1. V lost 2 bases and J lost 5; bases outside the gene matches: 7. The CDR3 contains 15 residues. Germline CDR1 and CDR2: MDHEN and SYDVKM. DNA for the CDR3: TGTGCCAGCAGTTTAATGGCAGGGGGCGGGTATGGCTACACCTTC. Protein sequence: CASSLMAGGGYGYTF.

The chain links TRBV5-4 to TRBJ2-3; 8 bases match TRBD1. CDR3 length: 15 amino acids. Per the germline V gene, CDR1 is SGHNT and CDR2 is YYREEE (reference sequence). V dropped 4 bases and J dropped 6; count of bases not matched to a gene: 10. The CDR3 DNA reads TGTGCCAGCAGCCCTGGACAGGGAATTTTGGATACGCAGTATTTT. The encoded protein is CASSPGQGILDTQYF.

This clone was observed once. The V call is TRBV6-5, the J call TRBJ1-5; no clear D. The CDR3 runs 15 residues. Trimming took off 5 bases at V and 0 bases at J, with 11 bases between the two ends. Germline V gives CDR1 MNHEY, CDR2 SVGAGI. The DNA for the CDR3 is TGTGCCAGCAGTCGAAACGACCTTAGCAATCAGCCCCAGCATTTT. Protein sequence: CASSRNDLSNQPQHF.

The V gene is TRBV19, the J gene TRBJ2-2, with 7 bases matching TRBD1. The V gene's germline CDR1 is LNHDA and CDR2 SQIVND (reference sequence). The trim removed 5 bases at V and 2 bases at J, leaving 5 bases unmatched. The CDR3 is made up of 15 amino acids. CDR3 region: CASSLGQINTGELFF. Written as DNA, the CDR3 is TGTGCCAGTAGTTTGGGACAGATAAACACCGGGGAGCTGTTTTTT.

In this sample, this clone turned up once. The chain combines TRBV3-1 (or the pseudogene TRBV3-2) with TRBJ1-4; TRBD1 agrees at 8 bases. In germline, CDR1 is LGHDT, CDR2 YNNKEL (reference sequence). V lost 4 bases to trimming and J lost 5 bases; unmatched junction nucleotides: 3. The CDR3 covers 14 residues. This CDR3 reads CASSPDRVNEKLFF. CDR3 coding DNA: TGTGCCAGCAGCCCGGACAGGGTGAATGAAAAACTGTTTTTT.

The chain couples TRBV14 to TRBJ2-6; D ambiguous. The CDR3 is made up of 12 amino acids. Germline V gene sequence: CDR1 SGHDN, CDR2 FVKESK. Trimming cost V 4 bases and J 8 bases, with 6 bases left between them. For the CDR3, the DNA is TGTGCCAGCAGCCTGATCTCCAACGTCCTGACTTTC. It translates to CASSLISNVLTF.

The chain links TRBV5-4 to TRBJ2-2; TRBD2 matches 8 bases. J lost 5 bases, V lost 2 bases, and 11 bases had no gene match. Per the germline V gene, CDR1 is SGHNT and CDR2 is YYREEE (reference sequence). This CDR3 spans 17 amino acids. This CDR3 reads CASSFLKGGGRTGELFF. The CDR3, as DNA: TGTGCCAGCAGCTTCCTTAAGGGCGGGGGGCGAACCGGGGAGCTGTTTTTT.

The chain links TRBV7-2 to TRBJ2-1; D is unclear. CDR1 is SGHTA, CDR2 FQGNSA, per germline. V lost 7 bases, J lost 1 base, and 8 bases lay in between. The CDR3 runs 13 residues. For the CDR3, the DNA is TGTGCCAGCATGCTCACTTCCTACAATGAGCAGTTCTTC. Protein sequence: CASMLTSYNEQFF.